This T cell receptor (beta chain) was recovered during a study of blood T cell repertoires in COVID-19. About the study: Samples representing acute and convalescent COVID-19 were sourced from the United States, Italy and Spain.

Some clones are missing from TCRdb's copy, which holds only in-frame ones; the method was immunoSEQ multiplex PCR. Of 45,000 to 65,000 clones listed, over 90% were seen once; the top ten hold about 8.9%. Germline CDR1 GTSNPN, CDR2 SVGIG (reference sequence). Trimming removed 5 bases from V and 7 bases from J; junction bases left unmatched: 4. This CDR3 has 12 amino acids. The TCR originated in an elderly woman with acute or convalescent COVID-19. The rearrangement uses TRBV30 and TRBJ1-2; 10 bases align to TRBD1. What was sequenced was peripheral blood. CDR3 amino acids: CAWETGGGGYTF. In nucleotides, the CDR3 is TGTGCCTGGGAGACAGGGGGCGGTGGCTACACCTTC.